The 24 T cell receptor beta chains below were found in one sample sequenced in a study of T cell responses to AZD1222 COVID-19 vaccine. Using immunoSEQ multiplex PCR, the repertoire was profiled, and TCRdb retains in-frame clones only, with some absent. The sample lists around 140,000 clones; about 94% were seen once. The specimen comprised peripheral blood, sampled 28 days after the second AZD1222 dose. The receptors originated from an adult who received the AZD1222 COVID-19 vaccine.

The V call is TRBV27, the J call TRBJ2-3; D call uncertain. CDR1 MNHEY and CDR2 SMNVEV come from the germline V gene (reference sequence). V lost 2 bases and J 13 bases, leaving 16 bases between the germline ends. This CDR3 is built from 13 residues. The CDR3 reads CASSLGRQLWEYF. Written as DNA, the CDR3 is TGTGCCAGCAGTTTAGGCAGGCAATTGTGGGAGTATTTT.

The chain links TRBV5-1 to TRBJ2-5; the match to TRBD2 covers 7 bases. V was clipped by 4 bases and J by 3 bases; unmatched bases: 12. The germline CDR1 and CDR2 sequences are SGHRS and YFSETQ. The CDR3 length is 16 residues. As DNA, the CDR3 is TGCGCCAGCAGCCCCGGCGCGGGAGCCCTTAAAGAGACCCAGTACTTC. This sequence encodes CASSPGAGALKETQYF.

The CDR3 bases are TGTGCCAGCAGTTGGAGACAGGGGGTAAATCAGCCCCAGCATTTT. Translated, it gives CASSWRQGVNQPQHF. The V and J genes are TRBV6-5 and TRBJ1-5; 9 bases map to TRBD1. The ends lost 4 bases at V and 4 bases at J; junction bases unmatched: 5. The CDR3 length is 15 residues. Per the germline V gene, CDR1 is MNHEY and CDR2 is SVGAGI.

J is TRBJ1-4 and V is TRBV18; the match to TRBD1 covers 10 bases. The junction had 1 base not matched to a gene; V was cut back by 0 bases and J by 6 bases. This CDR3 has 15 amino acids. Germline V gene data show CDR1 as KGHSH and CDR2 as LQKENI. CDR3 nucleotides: TGTGCCAGCTCACCACCCGGGACAGGGGATGAAAAACTGTTTTTT. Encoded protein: CASSPPGTGDEKLFF.

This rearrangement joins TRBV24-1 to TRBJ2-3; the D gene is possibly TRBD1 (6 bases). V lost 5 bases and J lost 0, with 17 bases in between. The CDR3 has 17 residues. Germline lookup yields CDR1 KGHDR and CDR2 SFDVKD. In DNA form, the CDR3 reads TGTGCCACCAGTGGTAGGACAACAGGGCCTAGCACAGATACGCAGTATTTT. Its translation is CATSGRTTGPSTDTQYF.

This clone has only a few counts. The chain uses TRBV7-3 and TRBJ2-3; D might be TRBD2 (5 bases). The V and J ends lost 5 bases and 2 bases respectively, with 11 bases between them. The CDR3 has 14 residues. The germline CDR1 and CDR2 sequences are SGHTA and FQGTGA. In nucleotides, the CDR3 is TGTGCCAGCAGCCCCAGCGGATACACAGATACGCAGTATTTT. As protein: CASSPSGYTDTQYF.

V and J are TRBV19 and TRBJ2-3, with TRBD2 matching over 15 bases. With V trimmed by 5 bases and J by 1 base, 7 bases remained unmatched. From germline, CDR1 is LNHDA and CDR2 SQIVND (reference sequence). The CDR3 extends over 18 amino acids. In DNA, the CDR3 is TGTGCCAGTAGTCCGGGACTAGCGGGGGGCCAGGGCACAGATACGCAGTATTTT. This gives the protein CASSPGLAGGQGTDTQYF.

The CDR3 is CASSDRVGGFDEQFF. CDR3 DNA: TGTGCCAGCAGTGACAGGGTAGGGGGTTTCGATGAGCAGTTCTTC. J is TRBJ2-1 and V is TRBV2; tentative D call: TRBD1 (6 bases). Germline CDR1 and CDR2: SNHLY and FYNNEI. Trimming took off 3 bases at V and 8 bases at J, with 17 bases between the two ends. This CDR3 contains 15 residues.

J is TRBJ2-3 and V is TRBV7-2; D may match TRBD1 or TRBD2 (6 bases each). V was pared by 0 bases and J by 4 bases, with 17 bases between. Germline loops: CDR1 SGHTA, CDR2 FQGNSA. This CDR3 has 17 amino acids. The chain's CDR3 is CASSLAGGASRADTQYF. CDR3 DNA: TGTGCCAGCAGCTTAGCGGGGGGCGCGAGTCGGGCAGATACGCAGTATTTT.

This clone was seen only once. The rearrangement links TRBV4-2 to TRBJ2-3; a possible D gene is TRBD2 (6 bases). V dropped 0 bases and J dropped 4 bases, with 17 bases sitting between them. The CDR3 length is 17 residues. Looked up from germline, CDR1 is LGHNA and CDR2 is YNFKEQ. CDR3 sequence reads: CASSQDTARVAADTQYF. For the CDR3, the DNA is TGTGCCAGCAGCCAAGATACAGCCAGAGTAGCGGCAGATACGCAGTATTTT.

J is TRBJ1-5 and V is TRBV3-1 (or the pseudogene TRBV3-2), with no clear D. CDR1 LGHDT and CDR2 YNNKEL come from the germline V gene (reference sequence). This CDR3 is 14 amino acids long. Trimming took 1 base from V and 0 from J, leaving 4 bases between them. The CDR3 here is CASSQGLSNQPQHF. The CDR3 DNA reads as TGTGCCAGCAGCCAAGGGCTTAGCAATCAGCCCCAGCATTTT.

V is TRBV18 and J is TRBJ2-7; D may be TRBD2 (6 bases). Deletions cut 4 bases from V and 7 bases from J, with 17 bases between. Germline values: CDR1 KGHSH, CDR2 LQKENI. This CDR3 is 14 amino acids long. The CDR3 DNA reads TGTGCCAGCTCACTATCACAGGTCGCGGGGGAGCAGTACTTC. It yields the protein CASSLSQVAGEQYF. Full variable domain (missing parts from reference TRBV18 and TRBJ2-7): NAGVMQNPRHLVRRRGQEARLRCSPMKGHSHVYWYRQLPEEGLKFMVYLQKENIIDESGMPKERFSAEFPKEGPSILRIQQVVRGDSAAYFCASSLSQVAGEQYFGPGTRLTVT.

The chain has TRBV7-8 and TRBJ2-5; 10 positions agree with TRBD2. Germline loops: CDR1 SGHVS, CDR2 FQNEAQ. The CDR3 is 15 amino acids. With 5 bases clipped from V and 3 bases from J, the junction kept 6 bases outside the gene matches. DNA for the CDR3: TGTGCCAGCAGCGTACTCGGGACTAGCGAAGAGACCCAGTACTTC. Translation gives CASSVLGTSEETQYF. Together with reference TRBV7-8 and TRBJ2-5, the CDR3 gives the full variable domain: GAGVSQSPRYKVAKRGQDVALRCDPISGHVSLFWYQQALGQGPEFLTYFQNEAQLDKSGLPSDRFFAERPEGSVSTLKIQRTQQEDSAVYLCASSVLGTSEETQYFGPGTRLLVL.

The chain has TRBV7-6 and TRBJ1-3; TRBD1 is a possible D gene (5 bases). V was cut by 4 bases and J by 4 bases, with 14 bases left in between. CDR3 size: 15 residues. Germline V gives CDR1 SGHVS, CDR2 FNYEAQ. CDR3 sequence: CASSWSVGTGNTIYF. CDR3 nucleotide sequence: TGTGCCAGCAGCTGGAGTGTCGGGACCGGAAACACCATATATTTT.

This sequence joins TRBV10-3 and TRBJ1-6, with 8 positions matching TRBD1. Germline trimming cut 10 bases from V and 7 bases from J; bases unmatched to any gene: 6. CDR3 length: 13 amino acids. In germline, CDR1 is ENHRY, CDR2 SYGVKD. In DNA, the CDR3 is TGTGCCACCGATGGACAGGGAAATTCACCCCTCCACTTT. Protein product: CATDGQGNSPLHF.

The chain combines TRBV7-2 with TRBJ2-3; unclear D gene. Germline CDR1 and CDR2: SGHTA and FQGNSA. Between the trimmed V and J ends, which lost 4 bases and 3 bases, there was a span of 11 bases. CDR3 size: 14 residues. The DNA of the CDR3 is TGTGCCAGCAGCTCGGTGCCCGAGACAGATACGCAGTATTTT. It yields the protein CASSSVPETDTQYF.

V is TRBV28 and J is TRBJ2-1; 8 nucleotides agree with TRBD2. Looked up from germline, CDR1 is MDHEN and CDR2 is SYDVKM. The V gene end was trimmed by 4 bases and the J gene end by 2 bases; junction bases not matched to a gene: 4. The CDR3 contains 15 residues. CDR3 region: CASSSRGRPYNEQFF. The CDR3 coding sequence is TGTGCCAGCAGTTCACGCGGGAGGCCCTACAATGAGCAGTTCTTC.

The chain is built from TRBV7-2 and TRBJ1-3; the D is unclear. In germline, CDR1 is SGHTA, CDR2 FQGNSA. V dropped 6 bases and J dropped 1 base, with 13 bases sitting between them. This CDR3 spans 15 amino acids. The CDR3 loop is CASSSDPASGNTIYF. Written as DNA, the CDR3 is TGTGCCAGCAGTTCCGACCCCGCTTCTGGAAACACCATATATTTT. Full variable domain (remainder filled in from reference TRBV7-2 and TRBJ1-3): GAGVSQSPSNKVTEKGKDVELRCDPISGHTALYWYRQSLGQGLEFLIYFQGNSAPDKSGLPSDRFSAERTGGSVSTLTIQRTQQEDSAVYLCASSSDPASGNTIYFGEGSWLTVV.

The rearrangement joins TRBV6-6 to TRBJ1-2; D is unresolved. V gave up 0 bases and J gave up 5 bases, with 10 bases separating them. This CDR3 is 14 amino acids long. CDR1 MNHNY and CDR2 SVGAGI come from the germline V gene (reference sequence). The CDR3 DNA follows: TGTGCCAGCAGTTACTCGAGTGCGGGTTATGGCTACACCTTC. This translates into CASSYSSAGYGYTF.

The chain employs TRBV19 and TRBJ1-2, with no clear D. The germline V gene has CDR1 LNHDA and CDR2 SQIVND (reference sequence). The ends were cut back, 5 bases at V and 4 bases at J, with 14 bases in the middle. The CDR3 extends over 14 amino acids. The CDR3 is CASSATERVYGYTF. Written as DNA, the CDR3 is TGTGCCAGTAGTGCAACCGAAAGGGTCTATGGCTACACCTTC.

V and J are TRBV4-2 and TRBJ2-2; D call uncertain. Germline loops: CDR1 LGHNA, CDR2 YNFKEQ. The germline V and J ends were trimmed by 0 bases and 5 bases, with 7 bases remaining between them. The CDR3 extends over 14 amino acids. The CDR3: CASSQDARTGELFF. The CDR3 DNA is TGTGCCAGCAGCCAAGACGCGAGAACCGGGGAGCTGTTTTTT.

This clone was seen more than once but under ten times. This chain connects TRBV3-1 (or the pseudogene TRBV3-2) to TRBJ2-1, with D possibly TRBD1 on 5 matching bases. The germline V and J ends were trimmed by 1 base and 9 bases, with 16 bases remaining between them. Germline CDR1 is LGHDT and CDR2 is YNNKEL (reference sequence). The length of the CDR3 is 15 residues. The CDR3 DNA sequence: TGTGCCAGCAGCCAAGGCACAGGTCCCGCTGGTGAGCAGTTCTTC. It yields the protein CASSQGTGPAGEQFF.

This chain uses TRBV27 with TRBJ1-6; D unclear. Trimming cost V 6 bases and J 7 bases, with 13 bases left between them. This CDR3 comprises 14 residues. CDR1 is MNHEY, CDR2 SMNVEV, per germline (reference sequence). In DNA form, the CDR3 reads TGTGCCAGCAGCATCGGGCGGACCAATTCACCCCTCCACTTT. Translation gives CASSIGRTNSPLHF.

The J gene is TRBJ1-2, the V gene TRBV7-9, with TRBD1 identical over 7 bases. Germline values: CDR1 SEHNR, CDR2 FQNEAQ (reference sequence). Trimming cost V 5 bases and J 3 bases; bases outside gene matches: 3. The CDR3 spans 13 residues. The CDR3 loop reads CASSPGTDYGYTF. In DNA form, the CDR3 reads TGTGCCAGCAGCCCCGGGACAGACTATGGCTACACCTTC. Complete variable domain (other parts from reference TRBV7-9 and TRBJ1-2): DTGVSQNPRHKITKRGQNVTFRCDPISEHNRLYWYRQTLGQGPEFLTYFQNEAQLEKSRLLSDRFSAERPKGSFSTLEIQRTEQGDSAMYLCASSPGTDYGYTFGSGTRLTVV.